Listed below are T cell receptor beta chains from one sample, sequenced in a study of OX40 agonist ivuxolimab in advanced cancers. The data were produced by immunoSEQ multiplex PCR, yet TCRdb's version contains in-frame clones alone and is incomplete. The sample contains about 100,000 clones, approximately 91% of which appear only once. Sequenced material: CD4+ or CD8+ T cells sorted from blood, taken in a trial of the OX40 agonist ivuxolimab. The receptor set was obtained from an adult with an advanced solid tumor such as melanoma, head and neck, liver or kidney cancer. Each CDR3 is given with its conserved first and last residue. A D gene is named only where the DNA matches it firmly. Size is omitted from some rows. Given values are once, few, many or a class for expanded clones.

J gene	clone size	D gene	V gene	CDR3 DNA	CDR3 protein
TRBJ2-3	NA	TRBD1	TRBV27	TGTGCCAGCAGTCGAACCACCGGGACAGGGGGCACAGATACGCAGTATTTT	CASSRTTGTGGTDTQYF
TRBJ2-5	NA	TRBD2	TRBV5-4	TGTGCCAGCAGTACCTTGACTTCTAGCGGGGAGGCAGAGACCCAGTACTTC	CASSTLTSSGEAETQYF
TRBJ1-2	NA	NA	TRBV25-1	TGTGCCAGCAGTGATACCAACTATGGCTACACCTTC	CASSDTNYGYTF
TRBJ1-1	NA	NA	TRBV6-5	TGTGCCAGCAAACGAACGGGCGAGAACACTGAAGCTTTCTTT	CASKRTGENTEAFF
TRBJ2-2	NA	NA	TRBV7-3	TGTGCCAGCAGCAGACAGCCGGCGGCCGGGGAGCTGTTTTTT	CASSRQPAAGELFF
TRBJ2-5	NA	TRBD1	TRBV7-6	TGTGCCAGCAGCCCCCGGTGGCAGGGGGCAGGAGAGACCCAGTACTTC	CASSPRWQGAGETQYF
TRBJ2-1	NA	TRBD2	TRBV6-1	TGTGCCAGCAGTGAAGGGACTAGCGGGAGGCCTTACAATGAGCAGTTCTTC	CASSEGTSGRPYNEQFF
TRBJ1-2	few	NA	TRBV5-4	TGTGCCAGCAGCTTGATAGGGAGGACATATGGCTACACCTTC	CASSLIGRTYGYTF
TRBJ2-3	NA	NA	TRBV19	TGTGCCAGTAGTACCGGGGCTGGGGGGCCTCAAGATACGCAGTATTTT	CASSTGAGGPQDTQYF
TRBJ2-1	NA	NA	TRBV9	TGTGCCAGCAGCGTAGGAGGTTGGGGAACCCAGTTCTTC	CASSVGGWGTQFF
TRBJ2-1	few	NA	TRBV5-1	TGCGCCAGCAGTTGGAGCAATGAGCAGTTCTTC	CASSWSNEQFF
TRBJ2-1	NA	TRBD2	TRBV5-1	TGCGCCAGCAGCCGACTAGCGGGAGGCAACAATGAGCAGTTCTTC	CASSRLAGGNNEQFF
TRBJ2-7	NA	NA	TRBV19	TGTGCCAGCCGAAAACAGGGCAGCGGCTACTACGAGCAGTACTTC	CASRKQGSGYYEQYF
TRBJ1-2	NA	NA	TRBV27	TGTGCCAGCAGTTTAGGCGGGGGAAGTAACTATGGCTACACCTTC	CASSLGGGSNYGYTF
TRBJ2-7	once	NA	TRBV5-8	TGTGCCTCGGGCGGGTCCTCCTACGAGCAGTACTTC	CASGGSSYEQYF
TRBJ1-2	NA	NA	TRBV18	TGTGCCAGCTCACCAGATAACTATGGCTACACCTTC	CASSPDNYGYTF
TRBJ2-3	NA	TRBD2	TRBV5-6	TGTGCCAGCAGCTCACTGGGACTAAGCACAGATACGCAGTATTTT	CASSSLGLSTDTQYF
TRBJ2-5	NA	TRBD2	TRBV7-7	TGTGCCAGCAGCAGCGGGACTTTTGAGACCCAGTACTTC	CASSSGTFETQYF
TRBJ1-6	NA	TRBD1	TRBV9	TGTGCCAGCAGCGTCTCGCCGGGACAGGGAGGGAAGTTCAATTCACCCCTCCACTTT	CASSVSPGQGGKFNSPLHF
TRBJ1-1	NA	NA	TRBV5-4	TGTGCCAGCAGCCCGCAGGGCTTGGGGAACACTGAAGCTTTCTTT	CASSPQGLGNTEAFF
TRBJ2-6	NA	NA	TRBV5-4	TGTGCCAGCAGCTTGGTATCTGGGGCCAACGTCCTGACTTTC	CASSLVSGANVLTF
TRBJ1-5	NA	NA	TRBV7-9	TGTGCCAGCAGCTCGGATTTGGGACAGCCCCAGCATTTT	CASSSDLGQPQHF
TRBJ2-5	few	TRBD2	TRBV5-4	TGTGCCAGCAGCTTGGGTTGGGGCGGGAGGACGCGGAACCAAGAGACCCAGTACTTC	CASSLGWGGRTRNQETQYF
TRBJ1-1	NA	TRBD1	TRBV6-6	TGTGCCAGCAGAGGGGGCCGAATGAACACTGAAGCTTTCTTT	CASRGGRMNTEAFF
TRBJ2-5	NA	TRBD2	TRBV10-3	TGTGCCATCAGTGAATACGGGACTAAAGAGACCCAGTACTTC	CAISEYGTKETQYF